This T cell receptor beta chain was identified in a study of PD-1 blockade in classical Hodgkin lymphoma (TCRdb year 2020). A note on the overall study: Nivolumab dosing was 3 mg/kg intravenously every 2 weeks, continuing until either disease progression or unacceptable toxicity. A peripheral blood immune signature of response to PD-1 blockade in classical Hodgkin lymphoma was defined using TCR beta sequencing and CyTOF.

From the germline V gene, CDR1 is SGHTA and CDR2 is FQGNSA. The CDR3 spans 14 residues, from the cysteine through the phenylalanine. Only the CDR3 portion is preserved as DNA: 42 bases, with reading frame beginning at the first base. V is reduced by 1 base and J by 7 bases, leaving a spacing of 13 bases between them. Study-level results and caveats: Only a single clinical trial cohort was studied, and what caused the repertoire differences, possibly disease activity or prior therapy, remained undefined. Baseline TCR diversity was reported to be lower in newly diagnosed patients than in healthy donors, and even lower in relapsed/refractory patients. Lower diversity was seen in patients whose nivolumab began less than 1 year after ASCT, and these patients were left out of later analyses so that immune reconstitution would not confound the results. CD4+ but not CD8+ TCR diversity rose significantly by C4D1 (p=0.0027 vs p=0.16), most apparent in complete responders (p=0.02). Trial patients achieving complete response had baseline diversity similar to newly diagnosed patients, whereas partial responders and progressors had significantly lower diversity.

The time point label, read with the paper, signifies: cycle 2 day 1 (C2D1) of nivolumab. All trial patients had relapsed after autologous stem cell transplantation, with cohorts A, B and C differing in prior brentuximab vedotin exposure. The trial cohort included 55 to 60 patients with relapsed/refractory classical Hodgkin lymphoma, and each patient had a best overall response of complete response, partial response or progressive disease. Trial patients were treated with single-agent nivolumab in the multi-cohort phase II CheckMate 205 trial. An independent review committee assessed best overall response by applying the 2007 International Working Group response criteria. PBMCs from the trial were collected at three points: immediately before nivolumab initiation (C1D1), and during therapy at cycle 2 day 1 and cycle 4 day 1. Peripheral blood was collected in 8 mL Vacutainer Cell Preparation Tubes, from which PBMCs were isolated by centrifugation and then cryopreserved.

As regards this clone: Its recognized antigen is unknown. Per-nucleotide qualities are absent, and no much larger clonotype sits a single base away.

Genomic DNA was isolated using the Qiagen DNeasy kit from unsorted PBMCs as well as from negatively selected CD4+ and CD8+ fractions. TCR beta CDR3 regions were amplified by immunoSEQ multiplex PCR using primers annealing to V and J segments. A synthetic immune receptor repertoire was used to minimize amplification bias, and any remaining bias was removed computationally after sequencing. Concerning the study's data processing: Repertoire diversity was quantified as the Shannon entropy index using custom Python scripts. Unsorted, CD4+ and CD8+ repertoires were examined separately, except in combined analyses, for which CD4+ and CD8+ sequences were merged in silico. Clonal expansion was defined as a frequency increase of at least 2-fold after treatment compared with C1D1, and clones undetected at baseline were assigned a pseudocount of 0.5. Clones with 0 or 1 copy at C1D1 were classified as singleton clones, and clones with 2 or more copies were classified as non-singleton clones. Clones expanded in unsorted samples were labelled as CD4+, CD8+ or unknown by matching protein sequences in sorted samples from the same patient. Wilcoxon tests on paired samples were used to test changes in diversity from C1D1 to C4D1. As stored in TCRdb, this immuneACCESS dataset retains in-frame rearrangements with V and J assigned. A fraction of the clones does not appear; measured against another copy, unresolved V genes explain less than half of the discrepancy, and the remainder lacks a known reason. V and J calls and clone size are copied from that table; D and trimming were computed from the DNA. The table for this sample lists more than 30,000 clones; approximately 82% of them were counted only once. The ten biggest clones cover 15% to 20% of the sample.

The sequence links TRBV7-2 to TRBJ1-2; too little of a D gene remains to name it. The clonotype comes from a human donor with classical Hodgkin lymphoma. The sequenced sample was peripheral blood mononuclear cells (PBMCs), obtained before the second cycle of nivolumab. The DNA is TGTGCCAGCAGCTTAGACAGTATTCTGGGTGGCTACACCTTC. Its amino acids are CASSLDSILGGYTF.